This TCR beta chain originates from a study of cytomegalovirus exposure and HLA in healthy donors. Study-wide results and limits: Common viral pathogens seemed to be connected with several of the most significant clusters, according to a later analysis.

CDR1 SSHAT and CDR2 FNYEAQ come from the germline V gene (reference sequence). The CDR3 loop spans 15 amino acids. 13 Jbeta primers and 60 Vbeta primers were used for the PCR. Original processing notes: An analysis performed later counted around 80 million unique TCR beta chains (roughly 11 million of them shared). Profiling relied on immunoSEQ multiplex PCR, and the TCRdb table lists in-frame clones only, not all of them. V, J and clone size are those of that table, while D and trimming were read from the DNA. The sample holds about 140,000 clones, roughly three quarters seen once. As to this clone: Its antigen is unknown. Relative to the germline gene, one junction end is altered; a read error may explain this.

The sequenced material came from PBMCs. The clonotype comes from a female donor in good health and CMV-seronegative. V usage is TRBV7-7 and J usage is TRBJ2-5, with 9 bases lining up with TRBD2. CDR3 sequence reads: CASSVQAGGGETQYF. Here the CDR3 DNA reads TGTGCTAGCAGCGTCCAAGCGGGAGGCGGGGAGACCCAGTACTTC.